The 26 T cell receptor beta chains reported below all come from one sample, sequenced in a study of molecular identifiers for immune sequencing clone quantification. TCRdb re-called the PCR reads through MiXCR, storing one row per CDR3 protein. The top ten clones hold approximately 0.83% of a sample with 250,000 to 350,000 distinct CDR3 sequences, about 20% of them seen once. Sequencing was done on a sample of naive CD8+ T cells from blood, with Jurkat cell RNA spiked in. Specified subset: FACS-sorted CD8+CD4-CCR7+CD45RA+ naive T cells. These receptors were collected from a human donor in good health. Some libraries in this study had Jurkat cell RNA spiked in.

Regarding this clonotype: At one end, the junction sequence differs from germline, possibly due to a read error. The genes are TRBV6-2 or TRBV6-3 and TRBJ2-7; 7 bases map to TRBD1. Germline CDR1 is MNHEY and CDR2 is SVGEGT. This CDR3 is 14 amino acids long. The CDR3 nucleotides are TGTGCCGGCAGTAGAACCGGGACAGCCTACGAGCAGTACTTC. Translated: CAGSRTGTAYEQYF.

Worth noting for this clonotype: A clone one base away is much larger, so this may be a read error. This chain links TRBV7-9 with TRBJ2-4, with D perhaps matching TRBD2 (7 bases). V lost 5 bases and J 1 base, leaving 15 bases between the germline ends. The CDR3 covers 16 residues. Looked up from germline, CDR1 is SEHNR and CDR2 is FQNEAQ (reference sequence). CDR3 in DNA: TGTGCCAGCAGCGGGGGGGCAGGGGCCGCCAAAAACATTCAGTACTTC. This sequence encodes CASSGGAGAAKNIQYF.

This clonotype has only a few counts. V usage is TRBV15 and J usage is TRBJ1-5; TRBD1 is a possible D gene (5 bases). The length of the CDR3 is 15 residues. V was shortened by 0 bases and J by 5 bases, with 11 bases between the two germline ends. In germline, CDR1 is LNHNV, CDR2 YYDKDF (reference sequence). DNA for the CDR3: TGTGCCACCAGCAGAGAGGCAGGGACGGATCAGCCCCAGCATTTT. Translated, it gives CATSREAGTDQPQHF.

This clonotype was observed many times. This chain connects TRBV28 to TRBJ2-7, with D unclear. The V end lost 3 bases, the J end lost 2 bases, and 17 bases lay between the germline ends. Germline V gives CDR1 MDHEN, CDR2 SYDVKM. This CDR3 spans 16 amino acids. The CDR3 region is CASSFTPLGLTYEQYF. The CDR3 DNA sequence: TGTGCCAGCAGTTTTACCCCCCTCGGGTTAACCTACGAGCAGTACTTC. Full variable domain (missing parts from reference TRBV28 and TRBJ2-7): DVKVTQSSRYLVKRTGEKVFLECVQDMDHENMFWYRQDPGLGLRLIYFSYDVKMKEKGDIPEGYSVSREKKERFSLILESASTNQTSMYLCASSFTPLGLTYEQYFGPGTRLTVT.

This clonotype appeared a few times. The J gene is TRBJ2-7, the V gene TRBV27; 11 bases match TRBD2. The J segment lost 2 bases and the V segment lost 5 bases, leaving 5 bases of the junction unmatched. The V gene's germline CDR1 is MNHEY and CDR2 SMNVEV (reference sequence). The CDR3 totals 15 residues. CDR3 amino acids: CASSPLLAGAYEQYF. The CDR3 DNA reads TGTGCCAGCAGTCCGCTACTAGCGGGGGCCTACGAGCAGTACTTC.

As to this clonotype: One end of the junction does not line up with germline, which may come from a read error. The chain carries TRBV30 and TRBJ2-3; tentative D call: TRBD2 (7 bases). The CDR3 is 13 amino acids. CDR1 and CDR2 from the germline V gene are GTSNPN and SVGIG (reference sequence). In DNA, the CDR3 is TGTGCCTGGAACGGGGGGCAGGGAGATGCGCAGTATTTT. It codes for CAWNGGQGDAQYF.

As for this clonotype: It may be a read error: a sequence one base away is much more abundant. The V gene is TRBV20-1, the J gene TRBJ2-7; D might be TRBD2 (5 bases). The length of the CDR3 is 13 residues. Germline V lookup: CDR1 DFQATT, CDR2 SNEGSKA (reference sequence). CDR3 DNA sequence: TGCAGTGCTAGCTCGACTACGCCCTACGAGCAGTGCTTC. It yields the protein CSASSTTPYEQCF.

In its sample, this clonotype was seen many times. The rearrangement uses TRBV7-9 and TRBJ2-7, with a tentative D call TRBD1 (5 bases). V was shortened by 7 bases and J by 2 bases, with 15 bases between the two germline ends. Germline CDR1 is SEHNR and CDR2 is FQNEAQ (reference sequence). This CDR3 region has 14 residues. CDR3 residues: CASNDGAGAYEQYF. In nucleotides, the CDR3 is TGTGCCAGCAACGATGGGGCTGGGGCCTACGAGCAGTACTTC. The whole variable domain, remainder taken from reference TRBV7-9 and TRBJ2-7, is DTGVSQNPRHKITKRGQNVTFRCDPISEHNRLYWYRQTLGQGPEFLTYFQNEAQLEKSRLLSDRFSAERPKGSFSTLEIQRTEQGDSAMYLCASNDGAGAYEQYFGPGTRLTVT.

This clonotype occurred many times. The chain has TRBV21-1 and TRBJ1-2. TRBV21-1 is reported as a pseudogene. CDR3 length: 14 amino acids. CDR3 region: CASITKDPNYGYTF. In DNA form, the CDR3 reads TGTGCCAGCATCACAAAGGATCCTAACTATGGCTACACCTTC.

The chain combines TRBV27 with TRBJ1-5, with a possible D match to TRBD1 (5 bases). CDR3 length: 14 residues. V lost 8 bases, J lost 2 bases, and 13 bases lay in between. The V gene's germline CDR1 is MNHEY and CDR2 SMNVEV (reference sequence). CDR3 in amino acids: CASAGLGGNQPQHF. The CDR3 DNA is TGTGCCAGCGCAGGGCTCGGGGGCAATCAGCCCCAGCATTTT.

Worth noting for this clonotype: This could be a read error, since a much larger clone is one nucleotide away. The gene calls are TRBV2 and TRBJ2-6, with TRBD1 matching over 7 bases. The CDR3 runs 19 residues. The V gene's germline CDR1 is SNHLY and CDR2 FYNNEI. This chain's CDR3 is CASRSPGQNYLSGANVPTF. The CDR3 nucleotides are TGTGCCAGCAGGTCCCCGGGACAGAACTACCTCTCTGGGGCCAACGTCCCGACTTTC. The complete variable domain, with remaining parts taken from reference TRBV2 and TRBJ2-6, reads EPEVTQTPSHQVTQMGQEVILRCVPISNHLYFYWYRQILGQKVEFLVSFYNNEISEKSEIFDDQFSVERPDGSNFTLKIRSTKLEDSAMYFCASRSPGQNYLSGANVPTFGAGSRLTVL.

This clonotype was detected ten times or more. The chain combines TRBV13 with TRBJ2-1; 9 bases are shared with TRBD1. Germline loops: CDR1 PRHDT, CDR2 FYEKMQ (reference sequence). The CDR3 is 17 residues long. After removal of 5 bases from V and 9 bases from J, the junction contained 17 bases not matched to a gene. CDR3 in DNA: TGTGCCAGCAGCCCGGGACAGGGCGTTCTGAAGTCGGCTGAGCAGTTCTTC. As protein: CASSPGQGVLKSAEQFF.

Comments on this clonotype: The CDR3 carries no conserved terminal phenylalanine or tryptophan, so it likely arises from a read error. The V gene is TRBV7-9, the J gene TRBJ1-6; D is perhaps TRBD1 (5 bases). Germline V gene lookup returns CDR1 SEHNR and CDR2 FQNEAQ (reference sequence). The CDR3 has 14 residues. The V gene lost 5 bases and the J gene lost 10 bases, with 15 bases spanning the gap. The CDR3 spells CASSRNRDPSPLHL. The CDR3 DNA follows: TGTGCCAGCAGCCGCAACCGGGACCCCTCACCCCTCCACCTT.

This chain joins TRBV4-1 and TRBJ2-3; unclear D gene. V lost 0 bases and J 8 bases, leaving 15 bases between the germline ends. The germline V gene encodes CDR1 MGHRA and CDR2 YSYEKL. The CDR3 consists of 15 residues. DNA of the CDR3: TGCGCCAGCAGCCAAGATGCCCCAGTAACGGGTACGCAGTATTTT. Amino acid sequence: CASSQDAPVTGTQYF.

For this clonotype: Given a much more abundant clone one base away, this may be a read error. This CDR3 fails to terminate in the conserved phenylalanine or tryptophan, so it likely reflects a read error. CDR3 coding DNA: TGTGCCAGCAGCTTAGAACTAGAAACAGATACGCAGTATTTA. Its translation: CASSLELETDTQYL. This chain connects TRBV7-6 to TRBJ2-3; D is perhaps TRBD2 (5 bases). The CDR3 loop spans 14 amino acids. The germline V gene encodes CDR1 SGHVS and CDR2 FNYEAQ. V lost 1 base, J lost 3 bases, and 8 bases lay in between.

This clonotype was seen ten or more times. V and J are TRBV19 and TRBJ1-1; D is unresolved. Looked up from germline, CDR1 is LNHDA and CDR2 is SQIVND (reference sequence). This CDR3 is 13 amino acids long. Trimming left V 3 bases short and J 1 base short, with 6 bases between. The DNA of the CDR3 is TGTGCCAGTAGTATTATGGAGAACACTGAAGCTTTCTTT. Protein product: CASSIMENTEAFF. Based on the CDR3 plus reference TRBV19 and TRBJ1-1, the full variable domain is DGGITQSPKYLFRKEGQNVTLSCEQNLNHDAMYWYRQDPGQGLRLIYYSQIVNDFQKGDIAEGYSVSREKKESFPLTVTSAQKNPTAFYLCASSIMENTEAFFGQGTRLTVV.

In this sample, this clonotype turned up a few times. This chain connects TRBV19 to TRBJ2-4; D is possibly TRBD1 or TRBD2 (7 bases each). CDR1 and CDR2 from the germline V gene are LNHDA and SQIVND (reference sequence). This CDR3 is built from 16 residues. V lost 7 bases to trimming and J lost 3 bases, with 19 bases between them. CDR3 sequence: CASTQGGGGGKNIQYF. Here the CDR3 DNA reads TGTGCCAGTACCCAGGGGGGGGGCGGTGGCAAAAACATTCAGTACTTC.

This clonotype was observed at least ten times. The gene calls are TRBV7-9 and TRBJ2-5; D is uncertain. CDR1 SEHNR and CDR2 FQNEAQ come from the germline V gene (reference sequence). This CDR3 has 15 amino acids. Trimming left V 5 bases short and J 5 bases short, with 18 bases between. The chain's CDR3 is CASSPYWGGGETQYF. As DNA, the CDR3 is TGTGCCAGCAGCCCCTACTGGGGTGGCGGTGAGACCCAGTACTTC.

As to this clonotype: A much larger clone is a single base away; this may be a read error. This chain connects TRBV9 to TRBJ2-7; 7 bases agree with TRBD2. Germline assignment: CDR1 SGDLS and CDR2 YYNGEE. CDR3 length equals 15 residues. V gave up 1 base and J gave up 1 base; unmatched junction bases: 5. The CDR3 protein is CASSVRSGGSYEQYF. The CDR3 coding sequence is TGTGCCAGCAGCGTAAGGTCGGGAGGATCCTACGAGCAGTACTTC.

There are many counts of this clonotype. This chain uses TRBV9 with TRBJ2-7; D remains ambiguous. This CDR3 has 15 amino acids. The V gene's germline CDR1 is SGDLS and CDR2 YYNGEE. V was clipped by 3 bases and J by 7 bases, with 20 bases between them. The CDR3 bases are TGTGCCAGCAGCGGATCCGGAGACCCCTTGGGGGAGCAGTACTTC. Translating gives CASSGSGDPLGEQYF.

A note on this clonotype: Since a much larger clone is just one base distant, this may be a read error. The J gene is TRBJ2-1, the V gene TRBV6-6, with TRBD2 matching 16 bases. The CDR3 is 15 residues long. V was pared by 5 bases and J by 9 bases, with 4 bases of the junction left unmatched. The V gene's germline CDR1 is MNHNY and CDR2 SVGAGI (reference sequence). The CDR3 loop reads CASSRGLAGGAEQFF. The DNA for the CDR3 is TGTGCCAGCAGTCGGGGACTAGCGGGAGGGGCTGAGCAGTTCTTC.

This clonotype was seen at least ten times. J is TRBJ2-5 and V is TRBV12-3 or TRBV12-4; D is uncertain. Trimming took 6 bases from V and 1 from J, leaving 6 bases between them. The CDR3 is 12 residues long. This CDR3 is CASSDIQETQYF. CDR3 in DNA: TGTGCCAGCAGCGACATCCAAGAGACCCAGTACTTC.

The sample holds a few counts of this clonotype. The junction shows a germline mismatch at one end, possibly a read error. This chain joins TRBV5-6 and TRBJ1-1, with D unclear. The CDR3 is made up of 13 amino acids. Germline V gene lookup returns CDR1 SGHDT and CDR2 YYEEEE. The CDR3 loop reads CAGSLRMNTEAFF. Here the CDR3 DNA reads TGTGCCGGCAGCTTGCGTATGAACACTGAAGCTTTCTTT.

This clonotype was seen more than once but under ten times. The chain has TRBV4-3 and TRBJ1-4, with D unresolved. CDR3 length equals 15 residues. The ends were cut back, 4 bases at V and 0 bases at J, with 9 bases in the middle. CDR1 is LGHNA, CDR2 YSLEER, per germline. This CDR3 is CASSLDGTTNEKLFF. For the CDR3, the DNA is TGCGCCAGCAGCCTTGACGGAACAACTAATGAAAAACTGTTTTTT.

This clonotype was found many times. The rearrangement links TRBV12-3 or TRBV12-4 to TRBJ2-1, with D uncertain. Trimming shortened V by 5 bases and J by 10 bases, and 12 bases separated the two germline ends. This CDR3 is 12 amino acids long. In DNA form, the CDR3 reads TGTGCCAGCAGTCCTCGACCGGTAGAGCAGTTCTTC. Protein: CASSPRPVEQFF.

Concerning this clonotype itself: A read error may be the cause here, since a much bigger clone is one base away. This chain uses TRBV7-3 with TRBJ2-2, with a weak D call TRBD2 (5 bases). Germline values: CDR1 SGHTA, CDR2 FQGTGA. There are 15 residues in the CDR3. V lost 4 bases, J lost 2 bases, and 11 bases lay in between. The CDR3 DNA reads TGTGCCAGCAGCTCGGACTGCGCCAACACCGGGGAGCTGTTTTTT. This codes for CASSSDCANTGELFF.